This TCR beta chain was recorded in a study of blood T cell repertoires in COVID-19. Study background: Sample material is recorded as cDNA or gDNA derived from T cells, B-cell-depleted T cells, or PBMCs.

The V and J ends lost 1 base and 6 bases respectively, with 6 bases between them. This CDR3 has 12 amino acids. Germline assignment: CDR1 SGHTA and CDR2 FQGNSA. This table comes from immunoSEQ multiplex PCR, and its TCRdb copy is limited to in-frame clones, with some not included. This table has 40,000 to 45,000 clones, roughly 63% appearing once. The sequencing input was peripheral blood. The source is a man older than 75 with acute or convalescent COVID-19. The chain carries TRBV7-2 and TRBJ1-2; D unclear. In DNA form, the CDR3 reads TGTGCCAGCAGCTTAGACAGAAATGGCTACACCTTC. Its protein product is CASSLDRNGYTF. Complete variable domain (other parts from reference TRBV7-2 and TRBJ1-2): GAGVSQSPSNKVTEKGKDVELRCDPISGHTALYWYRQSLGQGLEFLIYFQGNSAPDKSGLPSDRFSAERTGGSVSTLTIQRTQQEDSAVYLCASSLDRNGYTFGSGTRLTVV.